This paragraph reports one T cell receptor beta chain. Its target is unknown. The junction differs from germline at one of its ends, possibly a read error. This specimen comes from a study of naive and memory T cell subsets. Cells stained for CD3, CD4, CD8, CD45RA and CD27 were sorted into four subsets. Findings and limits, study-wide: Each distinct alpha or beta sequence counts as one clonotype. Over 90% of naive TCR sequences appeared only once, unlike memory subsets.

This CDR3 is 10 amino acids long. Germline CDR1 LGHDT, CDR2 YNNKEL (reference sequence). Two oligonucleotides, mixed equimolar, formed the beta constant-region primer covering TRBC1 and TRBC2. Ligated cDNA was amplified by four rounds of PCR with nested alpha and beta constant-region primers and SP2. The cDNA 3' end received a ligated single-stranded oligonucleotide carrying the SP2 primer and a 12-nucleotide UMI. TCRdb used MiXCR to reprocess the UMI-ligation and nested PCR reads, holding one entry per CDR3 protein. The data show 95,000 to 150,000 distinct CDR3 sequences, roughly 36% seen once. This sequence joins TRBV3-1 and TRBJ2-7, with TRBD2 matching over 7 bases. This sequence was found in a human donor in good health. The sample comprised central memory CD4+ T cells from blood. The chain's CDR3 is CVSGAYEQYF. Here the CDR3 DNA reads TGTGTCAGCGGGGCCTACGAGCAGTACTTC.